The 10 T cell receptor beta chains below were found in one sample sequenced in a study of cytomegalovirus exposure and HLA in healthy donors. The PCR employed 60 Vbeta primers together with 13 Jbeta primers. TCRdb keeps only in-frame clones here, not all; method: immunoSEQ multiplex PCR. Of around 140,000 clones listed, 75% to 85% are singletons. Sequencing was done on a sample of PBMCs. These receptors all come from a man aged 45-65 years in good health and CMV-seronegative.

The chain employs TRBV2 and TRBJ2-5; TRBD2 matches at 8 bases. Germline CDR1 SNHLY, CDR2 FYNNEI. The CDR3 sequence is 14 residues long. V lost 1 base to trimming and J lost 5 bases; unmatched junction nucleotides: 3. CDR3 in amino acids: CASSEGLAGETQYF. The DNA of the CDR3 is TGTGCCAGCAGTGAAGGGCTAGCGGGCGAGACCCAGTACTTC.

V is TRBV9 and J is TRBJ2-3, with 7 bases aligning to TRBD1. The CDR3 loop spans 15 amino acids. Germline CDR1 is SGDLS and CDR2 is YYNGEE. Trimming cost V 4 bases and J 2 bases; bases outside gene matches: 7. This chain's CDR3 is CASSLGQPNTDTQYF. CDR3 sequence (DNA): TGTGCCAGCAGCCTGGGACAGCCCAACACAGATACGCAGTATTTT.

This sequence joins TRBV5-1 and TRBJ2-7, with D maybe TRBD2 (5 bases). Trimming shortened V by 0 bases and J by 6 bases, and 13 bases separated the two germline ends. The CDR3 contains 14 residues. In germline, CDR1 is SGHRS, CDR2 YFSETQ. CDR3 loop: CASSLADWSSEQYF. CDR3 coding DNA: TGCGCCAGCAGCTTGGCGGACTGGTCTTCCGAGCAGTACTTC.

The V and J genes are TRBV25-1 and TRBJ1-6, with 8 positions matching TRBD1. The germline gives CDR1 MGHDK, CDR2 SYGVNS. This CDR3 is built from 14 residues. The J segment lost 9 bases and the V segment lost 6 bases, leaving 7 bases of the junction unmatched. CDR3 in DNA: TGTGCCAGCAGGGCAGGGGGCGCGACTTCACCCCTCCACTTT. It specifies CASRAGGATSPLHF.

V usage is TRBV5-1 and J usage is TRBJ1-2, with D possibly TRBD1 on 6 matching bases. Trimming took off 4 bases at V and 5 bases at J, with 12 bases between the two ends. CDR3 length: 13 residues. Germline CDR1 reads SGHRS; CDR2 reads YFSETQ. The CDR3 loop reads CASSPGQTYGYTF. In DNA, the CDR3 is TGCGCCAGCAGCCCAGGACAGACTTATGGCTACACCTTC.

This chain links TRBV2 with TRBJ1-6, with 9 bases matching TRBD1. Unmatched junction bases numbered 5, after V lost 6 bases and J lost 8 bases. The CDR3 loop spans 14 amino acids. Germline lookup yields CDR1 SNHLY and CDR2 FYNNEI. CDR3 in amino acids: CASRRDRDHSPLHF. The CDR3 region has the DNA TGTGCCAGCAGGAGGGACAGGGACCATTCACCCCTCCACTTT.

The chain uses TRBV7-9 and TRBJ2-3; perhaps TRBD2 as D (6 bases). V was shortened by 4 bases and J by 10 bases, with 21 bases between the two germline ends. Germline V lookup: CDR1 SEHNR, CDR2 FQNEAQ (reference sequence). The CDR3 is 15 amino acids. The CDR3 loop is CASSSPRENSRSQYF. CDR3 nucleotides: TGTGCCAGCAGCTCGCCCCGGGAGAATTCCAGGTCGCAGTATTTT.

The V and J genes are TRBV29-1 and TRBJ2-1, with 7 bases lining up with TRBD1. Germline values: CDR1 SQVTM, CDR2 ANQGSEA. V was pared by 7 bases and J by 0 bases, with 12 bases of the junction left unmatched. This CDR3 contains 16 residues. The CDR3 loop is CSDNGSGQSSYNEQFF. DNA for the CDR3: TGCAGCGACAACGGGTCGGGACAGAGCTCCTACAATGAGCAGTTCTTC.

To note about this clone: Other DNA variants within this sample encode the same CDR3. The chain joins TRBV5-4 to TRBJ2-7; 8 nucleotides agree with TRBD1. V shed 0 bases and J 4 bases; nucleotides not matched to a gene: 3. This CDR3 contains 14 residues. Germline V gene data show CDR1 as SGHNT and CDR2 as YYREEE (reference sequence). This chain's CDR3 is CASSLAGGSYEQYF. CDR3 nucleotides: TGTGCCAGCAGCTTGGCAGGGGGCTCGTACGAGCAGTACTTC.

The V and J genes are TRBV6-5 and TRBJ1-1; D is undetermined. The CDR3 length is 13 residues. V shed 5 bases and J shed 0 bases, with 7 bases lying between them. CDR1 is MNHEY, CDR2 SVGAGI, per germline. CDR3 residues: CASSGTMNTEAFF. CDR3 bases: TGTGCCAGCAGTGGTACTATGAACACTGAAGCTTTCTTT.